This T cell receptor beta chain derives from a study of siplizumab effects on memory and regulatory T cells. Repertoires were generated with immunoSEQ multiplex PCR, while TCRdb's copy carries only in-frame clones and drops some. In the table there are roughly 100,000 clones, 85% to 95% of which are singletons. Comments on this clone: What it binds is not known.

General observations from the study: The study did not confirm that proliferating Tregs from siplizumab cultures were suppressive.

The sequence came from a human donor in good health. Sequencing used CD4+ T cells sorted from blood.

DNA of the CDR3: TGTGCCAGCTCACCCCAGGGGGCGGCCTACGAGCAGTACTTC. This encodes CASSPQGAAYEQYF. This chain uses TRBV18 with TRBJ2-7; TRBD1 matches at 8 bases. This CDR3 has 14 amino acids. V gave up 3 bases and J gave up 2 bases; unmatched junction bases: 3. CDR1 and CDR2 from the germline V gene are KGHSH and LQKENI.